The rows below give T cell receptor beta chains drawn from one sample of a study of siplizumab effects on memory and regulatory T cells. Profiled with immunoSEQ multiplex PCR; TCRdb holds only in-frame clones, not every one. This table has more than 60,000 clones, roughly 93% appearing once. Sequencing was carried out using CD8+ T cells sorted from blood. The receptors derive from a human donor in good health. Both conserved end residues are part of each CDR3. A D gene is named only where the DNA matches it firmly.

d_gene	v_gene	j_gene	CDR3nt	CDR3aa
NA	TRBV27	TRBJ2-7	TGTGCCAGCAGTTACCGACAGTCCTACGAGCAGTACTTC	CASSYRQSYEQYF
TRBD1	TRBV7-3	TRBJ1-5	TGTGCCAGCAGCCAGGGACAGTCCCAGCCCCAGCATTTT	CASSQGQSQPQHF
TRBD2	TRBV9	TRBJ2-1	TGTGCCAGCAGCGTCATAGCGGGGGGGATGTATGAGCAGTTCTTC	CASSVIAGGMYEQFF
NA	TRBV7-6	TRBJ2-3	TGTGCCAGCAGCTTAGGCACAGATACGCAGTATTTT	CASSLGTDTQYF
NA	TRBV19	TRBJ2-2	TGTGCCAGTTGGAACGGGGAGCTGTTTTTT	CASWNGELFF
NA	TRBV7-9	TRBJ2-3	TGTGCCAGCAGCTTACCGGGGATAGATACGCAGTATTTT	CASSLPGIDTQYF
NA	TRBV7-7	TRBJ2-7	TGTGCCAGCAGCCCTGAACAGGGATACGAGCAGTACTTC	CASSPEQGYEQYF
NA	TRBV6-5	TRBJ1-5	TGTGCCAGCAGCTACGGTGGGGGCAATCAGCCCCAGCATTTT	CASSYGGGNQPQHF
NA	TRBV14	TRBJ2-2	TGTGCCAGCAGCCAAAACCGGCTGAACACCGGGGAGCTGTTTTTT	CASSQNRLNTGELFF
NA	TRBV5-6	TRBJ1-2	TGTGCCAGCAGCTTGGGACGATGGGGGTTGAGCTATGGCTACACCTTC	CASSLGRWGLSYGYTF
NA	TRBV28	TRBJ1-1	TGTGCCAGCAGTAAGGCAGGGGACGGCACTGAAGCTTTCTTT	CASSKAGDGTEAFF
NA	TRBV19	TRBJ1-1	TGTGCCAGTAGTATGTCTGGGAACACTGAAGCTTTCTTT	CASSMSGNTEAFF
NA	TRBV19	TRBJ2-4	TGTGCCAGTAGTATCGTGTTTATGAACATTCAGTACTTC	CASSIVFMNIQYF
TRBD2	TRBV7-3	TRBJ2-3	TGTGCCAGCAGCTGGACTAGCGGGGGGACAACAGATACGCAGTATTTT	CASSWTSGGTTDTQYF
NA	TRBV6-5	TRBJ2-1	TGTGCCAGCAGGGCTGGGATCTACGAGCAGTTCTTC	CASRAGIYEQFF
TRBD1	TRBV7-3	TRBJ1-2	TGTGCCAGCAGCTTAAGGGACAGGGACTACACCTTC	CASSLRDRDYTF
NA	TRBV9	TRBJ1-2	TGTGCCAGCAGCGGGACAGCCCTTGGGAACACCTATGGCTACACCTTC	CASSGTALGNTYGYTF
TRBD1	TRBV10-3	TRBJ1-1	TGTGCCATCAGTGAGCCCCCCGGGACAGGACCGAACACTGAAGCTTTCTTT	CAISEPPGTGPNTEAFF
TRBD1	TRBV14	TRBJ1-4	TGTGCCAGCAGCCAAGACCGATACAGGGGCGGAGGCGAAAAACTGTTTTTT	CASSQDRYRGGGEKLFF
TRBD2	TRBV7-6	TRBJ2-2	TGTGCCAGCAGCTTAGCAAGCGGGGGGTTGACCGGGGAGCTGTTTTTT	CASSLASGGLTGELFF
NA	TRBV11-3	TRBJ2-2	TGTGCCAGCAGCCCGAGGACACCGGGGAACACCGGGGAGCTGTTTTTT	CASSPRTPGNTGELFF
NA	TRBV27	TRBJ1-5	TGTGCCAGCAGTCCCTACATGTATAGCAATCAGCCCCAGCATTTT	CASSPYMYSNQPQHF
NA	TRBV2	TRBJ1-2	TGTGCCAGCAGTGAGAGTGGGGCTGCTGGCTATGGCTACACCTTC	CASSESGAAGYGYTF
NA	TRBV7-9	TRBJ1-5	TGTGCCAGCAGCTTAGACAATCAGCCCCAGCATTTT	CASSLDNQPQHF
NA	TRBV25-1	TRBJ2-3	TGTGCCAGCGGCACCGGGGCAGATACGCAGTATTTT	CASGTGADTQYF
TRBD2	TRBV6-5	TRBJ2-7	TGTGCCAGCAGCCCTGGACTAGCGGACCTCTACGAGCAGTACTTC	CASSPGLADLYEQYF
NA	TRBV4-1	TRBJ2-3	TGCGCCAGCAGCCAAGGGCAGTCGGCCGGCACAGATACGCAGTATTTT	CASSQGQSAGTDTQYF
TRBD1	TRBV7-9	TRBJ2-1	TGTGCCAGCAGCTTAGCGCCCAGGGGGCCCTACAATGAGCAGTTCTTC	CASSLAPRGPYNEQFF
NA	TRBV7-2	TRBJ2-5	TGTGCCAGGGGAAAACGGGACTTCGGGGCTTGCGGCCAGTACTTC	CARGKRDFGACGQYF
NA	TRBV19	TRBJ1-2	TGTGCCAGTAGTATAGGGGATGGCTACACCTTC	CASSIGDGYTF
TRBD1	TRBV19	TRBJ1-4	TGTGCCAGTAGTACCGTAACAGGGGATCTTGCAACTAATGAAAAACTGTTTTTT	CASSTVTGDLATNEKLFF
NA	TRBV9	TRBJ2-3	TGTGCCAGCAGCGTAGCGGGGTCGGGGCCAGATACGCAGTATTTT	CASSVAGSGPDTQYF
NA	TRBV18	TRBJ2-1	TGTGCCAGCTCACGTAGACCCCTCGAGGTAGATGAGCAGTTCTTC	CASSRRPLEVDEQFF
TRBD1	TRBV9	TRBJ1-4	TGTGCCAGCAGCGTACAGGGGGCTAATGAAAAACTGTTTTTT	CASSVQGANEKLFF
TRBD2	TRBV9	TRBJ2-7	TGTGCCAGCAGCCCCAGCGGGGGAGCCTACGAGCAGTACTTC	CASSPSGGAYEQYF
TRBD1	TRBV19	TRBJ2-1	TGTGCCAGTAGTCTGGACAGGGTTTACAATGAGCAGTTCTTC	CASSLDRVYNEQFF
TRBD2	TRBV19	TRBJ2-3	TGTGCCAGTAGTACGCTAGCGGGGGGCCTCGTAGATACGCAGTATTTT	CASSTLAGGLVDTQYF
NA	TRBV19	TRBJ1-5	TGTGCCAGTAGTATAGGCAATCAGCCCCAGCATTTT	CASSIGNQPQHF
NA	TRBV6-5	TRBJ1-4	TGTGCCAGCAGTTACGGGTTTCAGGAAAAACTGTTTTTT	CASSYGFQEKLFF
TRBD2	TRBV27	TRBJ2-3	TGTGCCAGCCGGGACTACATTTACGACACAGATACGCAGTATTTT	CASRDYIYDTDTQYF
NA	TRBV28	TRBJ2-3	TGTGCCAGCAGTTTAGGTCAAATTTTTCTTGACACAGATACGCAGTATTTT	CASSLGQIFLDTDTQYF
TRBD1	TRBV15	TRBJ1-6	TGTGCCACCACCCGCGACCGGACAGGGGATTCACCCCTCCACTTT	CATTRDRTGDSPLHF
NA	TRBV27	TRBJ2-3	TGTGCCAGCACCCAAAGCCAGGCAGATACGCAGTATTTT	CASTQSQADTQYF
NA	TRBV27	TRBJ1-4	TGTGCCAGCAGTTCCACCCCAAGTCTTAATGAAAAACTGTTTTTT	CASSSTPSLNEKLFF
NA	TRBV27	TRBJ2-1	TGTGCCAGCAGTAACATAGGAATCGAGCAGTTCTTC	CASSNIGIEQFF
NA	TRBV6-5	TRBJ2-7	TGTGCCAGCAGTTCCTCCGTCTACGAGCAGTACTTC	CASSSSVYEQYF
NA	TRBV7-3	TRBJ2-1	TGTGCCAGCAGCCCCATTGGGGGGGCCCTCTACAATGAGCAGTTCTTC	CASSPIGGALYNEQFF
TRBD1	TRBV19	TRBJ2-7	TGTGCCAGTAGTGACCGGGACAGGGCTTCCTACGAGCAGTACTTC	CASSDRDRASYEQYF
NA	TRBV21-1	TRBJ2-7	TGTGCCAGCACCAATTCGACAGGGTCCTACGAGCAGTACTTC	CASTNSTGSYEQYF
NA	TRBV2	TRBJ2-5	TGTGCCAGCAGCGCATGGACGGAAGAGACCCAGTACTTC	CASSAWTEETQYF
NA	TRBV19	TRBJ2-7	TGTGCCAGTAGGGGTAACGCCTACGAGCAGTACTTC	CASRGNAYEQYF
TRBD1	TRBV15	TRBJ2-7	TGTGCCACCAGCAGCCGGGACAGGGGCTACGAGCAGTACTTC	CATSSRDRGYEQYF
NA	TRBV11-2	TRBJ1-1	TGTGCCAGCAGCTTAGGGGGGTTGAACACTGAAGCTTTCTTT	CASSLGGLNTEAFF